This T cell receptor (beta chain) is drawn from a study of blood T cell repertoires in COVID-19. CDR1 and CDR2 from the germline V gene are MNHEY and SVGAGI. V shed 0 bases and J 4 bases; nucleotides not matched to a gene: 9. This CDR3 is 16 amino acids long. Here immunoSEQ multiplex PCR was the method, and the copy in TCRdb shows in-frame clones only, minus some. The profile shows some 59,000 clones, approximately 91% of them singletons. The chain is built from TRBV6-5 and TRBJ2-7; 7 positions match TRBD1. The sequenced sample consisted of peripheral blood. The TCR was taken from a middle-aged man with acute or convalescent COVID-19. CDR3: CASSYSFLAGGYEQYF. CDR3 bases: TGTGCCAGCAGTTACTCGTTCCTCGCAGGGGGTTACGAGCAGTACTTC.